These T cell receptor beta chains were read from a single sample in a study of OX40 agonist ivuxolimab in advanced cancers. The method was immunoSEQ multiplex PCR; TCRdb's version includes in-frame clones alone and lacks a portion of them. The table records tens of thousands of clones, over 70% of them present only once. Material: CD4+ or CD8+ T cells sorted from blood, obtained in a trial of the OX40 agonist ivuxolimab. The receptors were sampled from an adult with an advanced solid tumor such as melanoma, head and neck, liver or kidney cancer. CDR3s include the opening cysteine and the closing phenylalanine or tryptophan. Fields, in order: D gene, J gene, clone size, V gene, CDR3 DNA, CDR3 protein. D genes are given only for firm matches. Not every row has a clone size; where given, it reads once, few, many or a size class.

d_call: TRBD1
j_call: TRBJ2-2
clone_size: NA
v_call: TRBV10-2
cdr3_nt: TGCGCCAGTCATACAGGGGTCTCGGGCACCGGGGAGCTGTTTTTT
cdr3_aa: CASHTGVSGTGELFF

d_call: NA
j_call: TRBJ1-4
clone_size: few
v_call: TRBV4-3
cdr3_nt: TGCGCCAGCAGCCGGAACAGGGCTTTGACTAATGAAAAACTGTTTTTT
cdr3_aa: CASSRNRALTNEKLFF

d_call: NA
j_call: TRBJ2-5
clone_size: NA
v_call: TRBV4-2
cdr3_nt: TGTGCCAGCAGCCAAGAGAGCTCCCTAAGCGCGGGAGAGACCCAGTACTTC
cdr3_aa: CASSQESSLSAGETQYF

d_call: NA
j_call: TRBJ2-2
clone_size: NA
v_call: TRBV29-1
cdr3_nt: TGCAGCGTCGTTGACCGACGGAACACCGGGGAGCTGTTTTTT
cdr3_aa: CSVVDRRNTGELFF

d_call: NA
j_call: TRBJ2-5
clone_size: once
v_call: TRBV10-3
cdr3_nt: TGTGCCATCAGTGAGCCAACTCAACAAGAGACCCAGTACTTC
cdr3_aa: CAISEPTQQETQYF

d_call: NA
j_call: TRBJ1-2
clone_size: NA
v_call: TRBV19
cdr3_nt: TGTGCCAGTGCCAAAGCGGGGGGATATAACTATGGCTACACCTTC
cdr3_aa: CASAKAGGYNYGYTF

d_call: TRBD1
j_call: TRBJ1-1
clone_size: NA
v_call: TRBV19
cdr3_nt: TGTGCCAGTATGGACAGGGGGAACACTGAAGCTTTCTTT
cdr3_aa: CASMDRGNTEAFF

d_call: NA
j_call: TRBJ1-1
clone_size: few
v_call: TRBV7-7
cdr3_nt: TGTGCTAGCACGGGGCGGAACACTGAAGCTTTCTTT
cdr3_aa: CASTGRNTEAFF

d_call: TRBD1
j_call: TRBJ2-2
clone_size: NA
v_call: TRBV10-2
cdr3_nt: TGCGCCAGCACAGTCGAGGGGGCCGCGAACACCGGGGAGCTGTTTTTT
cdr3_aa: CASTVEGAANTGELFF

d_call: NA
j_call: TRBJ1-6
clone_size: NA
v_call: TRBV5-8
cdr3_nt: TGTGCCAGCAGCTTCATGACGGGAGGATATAATTCACCCCTCCACTTT
cdr3_aa: CASSFMTGGYNSPLHF

d_call: NA
j_call: TRBJ1-1
clone_size: NA
v_call: TRBV11-3
cdr3_nt: TGTGCCAGCAGCTTATCCCAAGACACTGAAGCTTTCTTT
cdr3_aa: CASSLSQDTEAFF

d_call: NA
j_call: TRBJ1-2
clone_size: NA
v_call: TRBV6-6
cdr3_nt: TGTGCCAGCAGTCGACAGGTTAACTATGGCTACACCTTC
cdr3_aa: CASSRQVNYGYTF

d_call: NA
j_call: TRBJ1-6
clone_size: few
v_call: TRBV29-1
cdr3_nt: TGCAGCGTGCGTTTAGGGGATAATTCACCCCTCCACTTT
cdr3_aa: CSVRLGDNSPLHF

d_call: NA
j_call: TRBJ2-7
clone_size: NA
v_call: TRBV14
cdr3_nt: TGTGCCAGCAGCTTGGGACACCTTCTGACCTACGAGCAGTACTTC
cdr3_aa: CASSLGHLLTYEQYF

d_call: TRBD2
j_call: TRBJ2-5
clone_size: NA
v_call: TRBV7-9
cdr3_nt: TGTGCCAGCAGCTTAGGATCGGGGGGAGAGACCCAGTACTTC
cdr3_aa: CASSLGSGGETQYF

d_call: NA
j_call: TRBJ1-3
clone_size: NA
v_call: TRBV6-1
cdr3_nt: TGTGCCACGGGGGGTGATGGAAACACCATATATTTT
cdr3_aa: CATGGDGNTIYF

d_call: NA
j_call: TRBJ1-5
clone_size: NA
v_call: TRBV19
cdr3_nt: TGTGCCAGTAGGCAGGGGCAAGGCAATCAGCCCCAGCATTTT
cdr3_aa: CASRQGQGNQPQHF

d_call: TRBD1
j_call: TRBJ1-2
clone_size: NA
v_call: TRBV6-1
cdr3_nt: TGTGCCAGCTACCTGGGACAGGGAAAAGACTATGGCTACACCTTC
cdr3_aa: CASYLGQGKDYGYTF

d_call: NA
j_call: TRBJ1-2
clone_size: once
v_call: TRBV18
cdr3_nt: TGTGCCAGCTCACCTGAAGGTGTAGCCTATGGCTACACCTTC
cdr3_aa: CASSPEGVAYGYTF

d_call: NA
j_call: TRBJ1-1
clone_size: few
v_call: TRBV19
cdr3_nt: TGTGCCAGTAGTATGGGGCGCGCTGGAGCTTTCTTT
cdr3_aa: CASSMGRAGAFF

d_call: NA
j_call: TRBJ1-5
clone_size: NA
v_call: TRBV30
cdr3_nt: TGTGCCTGGAGAGGCGTCGGGAATCAGCCCCAGCATTTT
cdr3_aa: CAWRGVGNQPQHF

d_call: NA
j_call: TRBJ1-2
clone_size: few
v_call: TRBV6-6
cdr3_nt: TGTGCCAGCAGTTATGACACTAACTATGGCTACACCTTC
cdr3_aa: CASSYDTNYGYTF

d_call: TRBD2
j_call: TRBJ2-5
clone_size: NA
v_call: TRBV19
cdr3_nt: TGTGCCAGTAGTACCGGACTAGCGGGGGGGCATCAAGAGACCCAGTACTTC
cdr3_aa: CASSTGLAGGHQETQYF

d_call: NA
j_call: TRBJ1-5
clone_size: NA
v_call: TRBV15
cdr3_nt: TGTGCCACCAGCAGGGGCCAGGAGCCCCAGCATTTT
cdr3_aa: CATSRGQEPQHF

d_call: NA
j_call: TRBJ1-2
clone_size: NA
v_call: TRBV5-1
cdr3_nt: TGCGCCAGCGCTATCAACACGGTGCCGGGCGCTGGTGGCTACACCTTC
cdr3_aa: CASAINTVPGAGGYTF

d_call: TRBD1
j_call: TRBJ2-7
clone_size: NA
v_call: TRBV6-5
cdr3_nt: TGTGCCAGCAGTACCCGGACAGGGGCCTACGAGCAGTACTTC
cdr3_aa: CASSTRTGAYEQYF

d_call: TRBD1
j_call: TRBJ2-7
clone_size: NA
v_call: TRBV2
cdr3_nt: TGTGCCAGCAGTCGGGACAGGTGGAGATCCGAGCAGTACTTC
cdr3_aa: CASSRDRWRSEQYF

d_call: NA
j_call: TRBJ1-2
clone_size: NA
v_call: TRBV7-9
cdr3_nt: TGTGCCAGCAGCTATGTAAACTATGGCTACACCTTC
cdr3_aa: CASSYVNYGYTF